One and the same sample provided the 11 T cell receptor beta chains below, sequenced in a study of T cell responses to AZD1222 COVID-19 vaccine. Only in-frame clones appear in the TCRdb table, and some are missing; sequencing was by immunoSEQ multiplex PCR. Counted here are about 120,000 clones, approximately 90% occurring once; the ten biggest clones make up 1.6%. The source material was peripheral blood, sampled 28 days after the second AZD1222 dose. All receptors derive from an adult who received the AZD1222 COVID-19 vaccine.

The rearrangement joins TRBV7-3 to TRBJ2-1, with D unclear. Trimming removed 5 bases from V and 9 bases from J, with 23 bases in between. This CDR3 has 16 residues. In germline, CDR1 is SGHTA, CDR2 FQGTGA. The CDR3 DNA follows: TGTGCCAGCAGCAACCTCCACCCACAATATGGCTTTGAGCAGTTCTTC. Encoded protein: CASSNLHPQYGFEQFF.

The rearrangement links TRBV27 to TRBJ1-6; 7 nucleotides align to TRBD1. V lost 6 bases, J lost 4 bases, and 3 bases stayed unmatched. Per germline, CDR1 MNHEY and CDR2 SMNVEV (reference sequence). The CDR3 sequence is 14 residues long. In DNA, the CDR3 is TGTGCCAGCAGGATGACAGGGTATAATTCACCCCTCCACTTT. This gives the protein CASRMTGYNSPLHF.

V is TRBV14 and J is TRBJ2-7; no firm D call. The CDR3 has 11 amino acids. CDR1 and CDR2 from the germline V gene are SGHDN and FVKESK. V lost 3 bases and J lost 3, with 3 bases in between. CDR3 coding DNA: TGTGCCAGCAGCCACGGCTACGAGCAGTACTTC. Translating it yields CASSHGYEQYF.

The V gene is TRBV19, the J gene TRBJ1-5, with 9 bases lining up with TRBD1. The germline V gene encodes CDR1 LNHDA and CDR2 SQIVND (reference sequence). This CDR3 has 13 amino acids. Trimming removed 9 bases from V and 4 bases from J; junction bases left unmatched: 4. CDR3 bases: TGTGCCAGCTTGGGACAGGGAAATCAGCCCCAGCATTTT. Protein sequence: CASLGQGNQPQHF.

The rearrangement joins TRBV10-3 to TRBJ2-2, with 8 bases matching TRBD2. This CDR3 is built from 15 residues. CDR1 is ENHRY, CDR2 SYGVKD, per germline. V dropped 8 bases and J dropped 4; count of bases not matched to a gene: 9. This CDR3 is CAIGESGSGTGELFF. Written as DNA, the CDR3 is TGTGCCATCGGGGAGAGCGGGAGTGGCACCGGGGAGCTGTTTTTT.

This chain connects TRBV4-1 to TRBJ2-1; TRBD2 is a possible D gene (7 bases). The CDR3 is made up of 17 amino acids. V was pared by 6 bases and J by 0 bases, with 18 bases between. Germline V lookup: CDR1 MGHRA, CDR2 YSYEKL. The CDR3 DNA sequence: TGCGCCAGCAGGTCACTGAGGGGGGGAGGCTCCTACAATGAGCAGTTCTTC. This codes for CASRSLRGGGSYNEQFF.

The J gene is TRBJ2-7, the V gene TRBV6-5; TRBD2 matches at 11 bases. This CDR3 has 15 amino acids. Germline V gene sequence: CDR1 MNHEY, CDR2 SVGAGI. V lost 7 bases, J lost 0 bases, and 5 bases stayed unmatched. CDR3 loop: CASTITSGSSYEQYF. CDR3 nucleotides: TGTGCCAGCACCATTACTAGCGGGAGCTCCTACGAGCAGTACTTC.

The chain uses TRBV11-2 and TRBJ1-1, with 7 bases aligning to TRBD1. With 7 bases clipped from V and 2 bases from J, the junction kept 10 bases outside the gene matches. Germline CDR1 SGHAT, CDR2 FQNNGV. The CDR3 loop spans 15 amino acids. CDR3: CASTPGGSLNTEAFF. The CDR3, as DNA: TGTGCCAGCACCCCAGGGGGAAGCCTAAACACTGAAGCTTTCTTT.

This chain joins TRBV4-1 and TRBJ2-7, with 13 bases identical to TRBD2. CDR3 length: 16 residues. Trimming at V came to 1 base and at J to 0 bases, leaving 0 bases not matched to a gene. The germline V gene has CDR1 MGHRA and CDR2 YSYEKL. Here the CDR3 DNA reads TGCGCCAGCAGCCAAGGGACTAGCGGGGGCTCCTACGAGCAGTACTTC. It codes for CASSQGTSGGSYEQYF.

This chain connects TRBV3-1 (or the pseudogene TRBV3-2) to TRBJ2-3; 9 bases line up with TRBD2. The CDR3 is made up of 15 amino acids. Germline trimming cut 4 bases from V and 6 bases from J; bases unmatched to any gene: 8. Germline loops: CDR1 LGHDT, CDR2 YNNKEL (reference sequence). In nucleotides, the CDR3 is TGTGCCAGCAGCCCCCGGGTAGCGGGAGTTGATACGCAGTATTTT. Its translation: CASSPRVAGVDTQYF.

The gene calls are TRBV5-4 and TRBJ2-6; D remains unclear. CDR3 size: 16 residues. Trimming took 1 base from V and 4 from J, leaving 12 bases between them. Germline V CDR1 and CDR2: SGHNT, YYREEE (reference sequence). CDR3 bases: TGTGCCAGCAGCTTGAGAGTACCTTTGGGGGCCAACGTCCTGACTTTC. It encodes CASSLRVPLGANVLTF. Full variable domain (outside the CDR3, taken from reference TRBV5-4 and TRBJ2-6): ETGVTQSPTHLIKTRGQQVTLRCSSQSGHNTVSWYQQALGQGPQFIFQYYREEENGRGNFPPRFSGLQFPNYSSELNVNALELDDSALYLCASSLRVPLGANVLTFGAGSRLTVL.